A selection of T cell receptor beta chains follows, all from one sample in a study of blood T cell repertoires in COVID-19. Data came from immunoSEQ multiplex PCR; TCRdb stores just in-frame clones and leaves some out. The sample contains about 260,000 clones, 90% of which appear only once. Sequencing input: peripheral blood. Receptors were obtained from a woman aged 40 to 50 with acute or convalescent COVID-19. Each CDR3 is given with its conserved first and last residue. A D gene is named only where the DNA matches it firmly. Some rows mark clone size as missing; the rest say once, few, many or name a class of expanded clone.

D	size	V	J	CDR3	DNA
.	.	TRBV12-3/TRBV12-4	TRBJ1-2	CASLGGLYGYTF	TGTGCCAGTCTCGGGGGACTCTATGGCTACACCTTC
TRBD1	.	TRBV12-5	TRBJ1-5	CASGLVTGQGLYSNQPQHF	TGTGCTAGTGGTTTGGTTACGGGACAGGGCTTGTATAGCAATCAGCCCCAGCATTTT
TRBD1	.	TRBV19	TRBJ1-1	CASSSRQGKTEAFF	TGTGCCAGTAGTAGCCGACAGGGGAAAACTGAAGCTTTCTTT
TRBD1	.	TRBV25-1	TRBJ1-2	CASSQGVGGYTF	TGTGCCAGTTCTCAGGGGGTCGGCGGCTACACCTTC
TRBD1	.	TRBV19	TRBJ2-1	CASAAGGIYNEQFF	TGTGCCAGTGCAGCAGGGGGTATCTACAATGAGCAGTTCTTC
.	.	TRBV4-1	TRBJ1-2	CASSQVGQTHYGYTF	TGCGCCAGCAGCCAAGTCGGACAGACCCACTATGGCTACACCTTC
.	.	TRBV6-5	TRBJ1-2	CASSLGRDTRYTF	TGTGCCAGCAGTTTGGGCCGTGACACAAGGTACACCTTC
TRBD2	.	TRBV15	TRBJ2-3	CATSITGGGTDTQYF	TGTGCCACCAGCATTACCGGGGGGGGCACAGATACGCAGTATTTT
TRBD1	.	TRBV12-3/TRBV12-4	TRBJ1-1	CASTLGQEAFF	TGTGCCAGCACCCTGGGACAGGAAGCTTTCTTT
TRBD1	.	TRBV19	TRBJ1-3	CASGTGSGNTIYF	TGTGCCAGTGGGACAGGGTCTGGAAACACCATATATTTT
.	.	TRBV25-1	TRBJ1-1	CASRPGGFVFEAFF	TGTGCCAGCAGGCCTGGGGGCTTCGTTTTTGAAGCTTTCTTT
.	.	TRBV7-3	TRBJ2-5	CASSFGGEETQYF	TGTGCCAGCAGCTTTGGGGGCGAAGAGACCCAGTACTTC
.	.	TRBV29-1	TRBJ1-3	CSVVGQGGTIYF	TGCAGCGTTGTAGGGCAGGGCGGCACCATATATTTT
.	.	TRBV18	TRBJ1-3	CASSPLAGKDSGNTIYF	TGTGCCAGCTCACCACTCGCAGGCAAGGACTCTGGAAACACCATATATTTT
TRBD1	few	TRBV5-1	TRBJ1-2	CASSLAGTGIGYTF	TGCGCCAGCAGCTTGGCCGGGACAGGGATCGGCTACACCTTC
TRBD2	.	TRBV5-1	TRBJ2-3	CASSFVGRTTGTSPFF	TGCGCCAGCAGCTTTGTGGGACGCACGACCGGGACTAGCCCATTCTTT
TRBD1	.	TRBV2	TRBJ1-6	CASSEGTAYNSPLHF	TGTGCCAGCAGTGAGGGGACAGCCTATAATTCACCCCTCCACTTT
.	.	TRBV18	TRBJ1-1	CASSPGVVGTEAFF	TGTGCCAGCTCACCAGGAGTGGTGGGTACTGAAGCTTTCTTT